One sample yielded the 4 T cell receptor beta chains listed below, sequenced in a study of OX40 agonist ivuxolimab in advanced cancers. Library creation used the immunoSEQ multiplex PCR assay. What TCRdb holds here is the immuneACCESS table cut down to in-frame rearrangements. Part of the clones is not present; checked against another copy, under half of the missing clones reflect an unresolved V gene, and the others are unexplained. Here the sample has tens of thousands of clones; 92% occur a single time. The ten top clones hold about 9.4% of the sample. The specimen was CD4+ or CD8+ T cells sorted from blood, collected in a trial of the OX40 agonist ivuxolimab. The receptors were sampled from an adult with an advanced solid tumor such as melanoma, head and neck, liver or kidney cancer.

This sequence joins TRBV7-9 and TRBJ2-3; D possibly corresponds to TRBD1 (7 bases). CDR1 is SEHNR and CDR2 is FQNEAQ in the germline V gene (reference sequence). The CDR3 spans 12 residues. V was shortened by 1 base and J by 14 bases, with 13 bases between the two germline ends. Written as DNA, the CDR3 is TGTGCCAGCAGCTTAGGGATCCAGGGGGGGTATTTT. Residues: CASSLGIQGGYF.

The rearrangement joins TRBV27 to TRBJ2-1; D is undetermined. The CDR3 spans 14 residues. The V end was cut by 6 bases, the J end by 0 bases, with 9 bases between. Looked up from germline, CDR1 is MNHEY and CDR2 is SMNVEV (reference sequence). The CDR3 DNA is TGTGCCAGCAGCCTCTCCCACTCCTACAATGAGCAGTTCTTC. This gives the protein CASSLSHSYNEQFF.

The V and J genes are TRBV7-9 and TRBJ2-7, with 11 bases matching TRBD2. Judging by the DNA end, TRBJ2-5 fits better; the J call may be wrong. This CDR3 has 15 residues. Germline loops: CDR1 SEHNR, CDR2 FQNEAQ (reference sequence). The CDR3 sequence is CASSELAGGQETQYF. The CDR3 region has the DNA TGTGCCAGCAGCGAATTAGCGGGGGGGCAAGAGACCCAGTACTTC.

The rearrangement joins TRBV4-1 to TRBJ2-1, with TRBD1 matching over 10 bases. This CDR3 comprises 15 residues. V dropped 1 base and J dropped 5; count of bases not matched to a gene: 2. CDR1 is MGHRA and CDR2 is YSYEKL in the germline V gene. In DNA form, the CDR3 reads TGCGCCAGCAGCCAAGGACAGGGGGCCGACAATGAGCAGTTCTTC. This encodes CASSQGQGADNEQFF.